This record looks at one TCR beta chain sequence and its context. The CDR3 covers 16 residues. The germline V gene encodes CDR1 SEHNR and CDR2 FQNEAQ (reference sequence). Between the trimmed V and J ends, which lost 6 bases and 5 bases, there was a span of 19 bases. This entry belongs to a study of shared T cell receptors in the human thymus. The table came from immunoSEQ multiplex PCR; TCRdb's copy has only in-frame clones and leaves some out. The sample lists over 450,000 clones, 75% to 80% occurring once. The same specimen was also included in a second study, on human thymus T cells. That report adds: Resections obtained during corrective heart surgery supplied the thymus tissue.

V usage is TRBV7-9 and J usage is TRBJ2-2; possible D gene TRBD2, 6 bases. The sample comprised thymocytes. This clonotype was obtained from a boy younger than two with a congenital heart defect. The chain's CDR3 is CASRNTPRRGTGELFF. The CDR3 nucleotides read TGTGCCAGCAGGAACACACCCAGGAGGGGAACCGGGGAGCTGTTTTTT.